This T cell receptor beta chain appears in the sequencing data of a study of T cell responses to AZD1222 COVID-19 vaccine (dated by TCRdb to about 2021). Study-wide context: AZD1222 recipients whose second dose came at about 4 weeks and those whose second dose came at about 12 weeks were combined into one group, since spike-specific TCR depth and breadth did not differ between the two schedules. A total of 230 to 250 trial participants underwent TCR sequencing, of whom nearly 210 had received two doses of AZD1222 and about 25 had received two doses of the MenACWY control vaccine. Trial participants were enrolled into age subgroups of 18-55, 56-69 and 70-plus years, which contained roughly 150, 30 and 60 TCR-sequenced participants, respectively.

Details on this clone: There is no known antigen for this receptor. No base quality information exists; no much larger clone differs at one position.

The CDR3 regions of human TCRbeta chains were analyzed by immunosequencing. In the paper's pipeline: TCRs in the repertoires were matched against a reference library of SARS-CoV-2-specific TCRs that had been generated with the MIRA antigen-specificity platform. Breadth was defined as the fraction of unique TCRs that were SARS-CoV-2-associated. Depth was defined as the fraction of total T cells that were SARS-CoV-2-associated. Each spike-specific TCR was assigned to its reactive spike region and to a CD4 or CD8 class using the MIRA data. Log10-transformed breadth and depth values were compared by one-way ANOVA with Sidak's multiple comparisons tests. TCRdb took over this immuneACCESS table, retaining in-frame rearrangements with V and J assigned. Such tables are incomplete; in checked studies, under half of the missing clones stem from an unresolved V gene, and the remainder is unexplained. V and J calls and clone size follow that table, whereas D and trimming were derived from the DNA. The sample table contains some 140,000 clones; only one count was recorded for 91% of them. The top ten clonotypes cover approximately 2.8% of the sample.

The paper's findings and limits, for the study overall: Only five or six AZD1222 recipients were SARS-CoV-2 seropositive at baseline, limiting conclusions about previously exposed vaccinees. After two AZD1222 doses, spike-specific TCR breadth and depth were significantly higher than at day 0 and than in MenACWY recipients. Participants were mostly white British, with more females than males. The authors suggested clonal diversity may have been underestimated. In the small 56-69-year group, the increase in depth fell short of significance, most likely because of low power. The whole spike protein was spanned by vaccine-associated CD4 TCRs, and dominant responses were seen in regions 160-218 and 743-854. Epitopes outside the regions mutated in the B.1.351 and B.1.1.7 variants were reportedly recognized by nearly half of the unique spike-specific TCRs. Because no day 14 peak-response samples were available, repertoires were characterized only after the peak T cell response.

The sample's time point label, decoded: baseline before first vaccination. Vaccinee samples were obtained from the UK trials COV001 and COV002, which included a single-blind randomized controlled phase 2/3 trial of AZD1222 (ChAdOx1 nCoV-19) in healthy adults. Trial participant PBMC samples were collected at day 0 and day 28 after the second dose for TCRbeta chain sequencing. The specimen comprised peripheral blood, sampled on day 0 of AZD1222 vaccination. The receptor was derived from an adult in good health.

The bases read TGTGCCAGTAGTCCCGGGACCTTGAATGAAAAACTGTTTTTT. Its amino acids are CASSPGTLNEKLFF. The sequence is built from TRBV19 and TRBJ1-4; the best D guess is TRBD1, with 5 bases matching. V drops 5 bases and J drops 5 bases, leaving 12 bases in between. CDR1 is given as LNHDA and CDR2 as SQIVND, both from the germline V gene (reference sequence). Including the terminal cysteine and phenylalanine, the CDR3 comprises 14 residues. Only the CDR3 part of the read is kept: 42 bases, read in frame from the first base. With the portions outside the CDR3 filled from the reference TRBV19 and TRBJ1-4 genes, the complete variable region becomes DGGITQSPKYLFRKEGQNVTLSCEQNLNHDAMYWYRQDPGQGLRLIYYSQIVNDFQKGDIAEGYSVSREKKESFPLTVTSAQKNPTAFYLCASSPGTLNEKLFFGSGTQLSVL.